This TCR beta chain stems from a study of blood T cell repertoires in COVID-19. This CDR3 is built from 14 residues. Germline lookup yields CDR1 MRHNA and CDR2 SNTAGT. V was shortened by 3 bases and J by 1 base, with 8 bases between the two germline ends. The data were produced by immunoSEQ multiplex PCR, yet TCRdb's version contains in-frame clones alone and is incomplete. The sample yields nearly 300,000 clones, 85% to 90% seen once. The sequence derives from a woman in her fifties or sixties who had been exposed to COVID-19. V usage is TRBV6-4 and J usage is TRBJ2-3; D possibly corresponds to TRBD2 (5 bases). Material: PBMCs or T cells enriched from blood (not recorded which). CDR3 coding DNA: TGTGCCAGCAGTGAGTCAGCGGGCACAGATACGCAGTATTTT. Translated: CASSESAGTDTQYF.